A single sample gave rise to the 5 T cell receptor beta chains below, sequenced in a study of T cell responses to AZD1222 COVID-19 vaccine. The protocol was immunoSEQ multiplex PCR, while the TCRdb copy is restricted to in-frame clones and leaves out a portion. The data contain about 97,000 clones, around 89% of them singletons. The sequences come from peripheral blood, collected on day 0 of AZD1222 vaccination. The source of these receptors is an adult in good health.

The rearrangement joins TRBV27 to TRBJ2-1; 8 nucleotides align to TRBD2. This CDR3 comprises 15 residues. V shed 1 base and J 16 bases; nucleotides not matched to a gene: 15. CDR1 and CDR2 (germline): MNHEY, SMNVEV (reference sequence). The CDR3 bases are TGTGCCAGCAGTTTATTGGCGGGAGGAGGGGGTCAGGAATTCTTC. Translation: CASSLLAGGGGQEFF.

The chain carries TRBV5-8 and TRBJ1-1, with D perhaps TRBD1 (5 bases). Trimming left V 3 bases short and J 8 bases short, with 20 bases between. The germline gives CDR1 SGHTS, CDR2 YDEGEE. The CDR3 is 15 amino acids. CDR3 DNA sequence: TGTGCCAGCAGCTGGGTTGGGGGGAGAGGATCGGAAGCTTTCTTT. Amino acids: CASSWVGGRGSEAFF.

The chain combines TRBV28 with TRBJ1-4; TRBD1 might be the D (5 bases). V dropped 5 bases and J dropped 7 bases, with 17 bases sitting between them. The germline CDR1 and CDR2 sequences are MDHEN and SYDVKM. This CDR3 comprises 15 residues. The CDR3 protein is CASSLRGLRGEKLFF. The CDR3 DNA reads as TGTGCCAGCAGTCTCCGGGGATTGAGGGGTGAAAAACTGTTTTTT.

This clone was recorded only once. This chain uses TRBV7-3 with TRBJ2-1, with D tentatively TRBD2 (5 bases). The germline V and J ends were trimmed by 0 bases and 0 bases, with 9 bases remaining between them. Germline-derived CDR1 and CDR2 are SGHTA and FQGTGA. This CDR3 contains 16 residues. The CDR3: CASSLTTRSSYNEQFF. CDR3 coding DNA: TGTGCCAGCAGCTTAACTACTAGGAGCTCCTACAATGAGCAGTTCTTC. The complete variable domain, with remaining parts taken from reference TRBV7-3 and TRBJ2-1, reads GAGVSQTPSNKVTEKGKYVELRCDPISGHTALYWYRQSLGQGPEFLIYFQGTGAADDSGLPNDRFFAVRPEGSVSTLKIQRTERGDSAVYLCASSLTTRSSYNEQFFGPGTRLTVL.

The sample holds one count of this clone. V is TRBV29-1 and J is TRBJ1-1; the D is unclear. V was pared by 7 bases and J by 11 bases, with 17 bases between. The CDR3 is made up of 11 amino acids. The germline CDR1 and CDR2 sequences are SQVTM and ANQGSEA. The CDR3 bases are TGCAGCGGGGAGATGGGTCAAGTGGCTTTCTTT. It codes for CSGEMGQVAFF. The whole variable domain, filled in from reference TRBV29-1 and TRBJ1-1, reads SAVISQKPSRDICQRGTSLTIQCQVDSQVTMMFWYRQQPGQSLTLIATANQGSEATYESGFVIDKFPISRPNLTFSTLTVSNMSPEDSSIYLCSGEMGQVAFFGQGTRLTVV.